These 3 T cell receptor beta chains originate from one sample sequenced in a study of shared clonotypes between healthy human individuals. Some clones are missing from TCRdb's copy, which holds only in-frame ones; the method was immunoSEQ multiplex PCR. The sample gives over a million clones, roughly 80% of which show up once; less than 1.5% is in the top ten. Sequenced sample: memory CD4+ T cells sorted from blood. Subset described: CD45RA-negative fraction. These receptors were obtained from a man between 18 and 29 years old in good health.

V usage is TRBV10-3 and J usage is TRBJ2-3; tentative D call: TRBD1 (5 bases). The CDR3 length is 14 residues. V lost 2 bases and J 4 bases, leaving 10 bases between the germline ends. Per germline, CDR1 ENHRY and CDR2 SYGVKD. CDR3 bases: TGTGCCATCAGTGAGGGGGCTGGGGCAGATACGCAGTATTTT. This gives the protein CAISEGAGADTQYF.

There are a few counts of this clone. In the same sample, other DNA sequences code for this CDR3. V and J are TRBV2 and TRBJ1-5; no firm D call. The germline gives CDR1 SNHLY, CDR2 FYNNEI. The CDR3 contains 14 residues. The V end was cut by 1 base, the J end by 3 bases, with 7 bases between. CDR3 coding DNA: TGTGCCAGCAGTGAAGACCGGGCCAATCAGCCCCAGCATTTT. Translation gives CASSEDRANQPQHF. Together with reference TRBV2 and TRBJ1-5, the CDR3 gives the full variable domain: EPEVTQTPSHQVTQMGQEVILRCVPISNHLYFYWYRQILGQKVEFLVSFYNNEISEKSEIFDDQFSVERPDGSNFTLKIRSTKLEDSAMYFCASSEDRANQPQHFGDGTRLSIL.

CDR3 in DNA: TGCGCCAGCAGCTTGAGTCGGACGGGGGTGAACACTGAAGCTTTCTTT. Translation gives CASSLSRTGVNTEAFF. This chain uses TRBV5-1 with TRBJ1-1; possibly TRBD1 for D (5 bases). The CDR3 has 16 residues. In germline, CDR1 is SGHRS, CDR2 YFSETQ. V was trimmed by 1 base and J by 0 bases, leaving 13 bases between them.